The next 13 T cell receptor beta chains were all read from a single sample in a study. MiXCR, applied by TCRdb to the 5' RACE reads, yields one record per CDR3 protein. The sample carries around 30,000 distinct CDR3 sequences, 20% to 30% recorded once. Tregs were sorted as CD4+CD25+CD127-/low cells. Sample: tumor-infiltrating Tregs sorted from the breast tumor. The receptors stem from a female donor with breast cancer.

This clonotype was observed at least ten times. The chain combines TRBV6-5 with TRBJ1-1; D possibly corresponds to TRBD1 (6 bases). Germline CDR1 and CDR2: MNHEY and SVGAGI. The length of the CDR3 is 13 residues. The V and J ends lost 6 bases and 5 bases respectively, with 13 bases between them. The chain's CDR3 is CASSRMRGTEAFF. The CDR3 nucleotides read TGTGCCAGCAGCCGGATGAGGGGGACTGAAGCTTTCTTT.

The chain uses TRBV7-3 and TRBJ2-1; TRBD2 matches 9 bases. V lost 5 bases to trimming and J lost 7 bases; unmatched junction nucleotides: 12. In germline, CDR1 is SGHTA, CDR2 FQGTGA. The CDR3 runs to 16 residues. The chain's CDR3 is CASSPRPGLATNEQFF. CDR3 sequence (DNA): TGTGCCAGCAGCCCACGCCCGGGACTAGCCACGAATGAGCAGTTCTTC.

This rearrangement joins TRBV12-3 or TRBV12-4 to TRBJ2-2; TRBD2 agrees at 12 bases. The CDR3 runs to 17 residues. The chain's CDR3 is CNSSLLTSGGLPGELFF. CDR3 in DNA: TGTAACAGCAGCCTACTGACTAGCGGGGGCCTTCCCGGGGAGCTGTTTTTT.

The chain carries TRBV20-1 and TRBJ2-7; 9 nucleotides agree with TRBD1. The J segment lost 0 bases and the V segment lost 3 bases, leaving 6 bases of the junction unmatched. The CDR3 runs 15 residues. CDR1 is DFQATT, CDR2 SNEGSKA, per germline (reference sequence). For the CDR3, the DNA is TGCAGTGCTAGTTACAGGGGGCCATGCTCCTACGAGCAGTACTTC. Translated: CSASYRGPCSYEQYF.

This clonotype was found many times. V gene TRBV11-2 combines with J gene TRBJ2-5; 7 bases match TRBD2. Germline lookup yields CDR1 SGHAT and CDR2 FQNNGV. This CDR3 spans 15 amino acids. The junction had 8 bases not matched to a gene; V was cut back by 2 bases and J by 5 bases. The CDR3 nucleotides read TGTGCCAGCAGCTTAAGGGCCCTAGCGGAGGAGACCCAGTACTTC. Protein sequence: CASSLRALAEETQYF.

This clonotype was picked up a small number of times. CDR3: CASGLVFGRRDEQFF. The CDR3 region has the DNA TGTGCTAGTGGTTTGGTATTCGGGAGAAGGGATGAGCAGTTCTTC. The chain combines TRBV12-5 with TRBJ2-1; a weak D match, TRBD2 (6 bases). CDR3 length equals 15 residues. Germline lookup yields CDR1 LGHNT and CDR2 FRNRAP. V lost 0 bases and J lost 8, with 14 bases in between. Using reference TRBV12-5 and TRBJ2-1 for the parts outside the CDR3, the full variable domain is DARVTQTPRHKVTEMGQEVTMRCQPILGHNTVFWYRQTMMQGLELLAYFRNRAPLDDSGMPKDRFSAEMPDATLATLKIQPSEPRDSAVYFCASGLVFGRRDEQFFGPGTRLTVL.

The J gene is TRBJ2-1, the V gene TRBV7-8; 11 bases align to TRBD1. This CDR3 region has 15 residues. Trimming at V came to 3 bases and at J to 3 bases, leaving 1 base not matched to a gene. Germline V lookup: CDR1 SGHVS, CDR2 FQNEAQ. The CDR3 region is CASSLDRGLYNEQFF. The CDR3 bases are TGTGCCAGCAGCTTGGACAGGGGGCTCTACAATGAGCAGTTCTTC.

The sample holds many counts of this clonotype. CDR3 sequence reads: CSAQPGALSKNIQYF. The CDR3 DNA sequence: TGCAGTGCTCAACCTGGGGCCTTATCCAAAAACATTCAGTACTTC. J is TRBJ2-4 and V is TRBV20-1; TRBD1 might be the D (5 bases). CDR3 size: 15 residues. CDR1 DFQATT and CDR2 SNEGSKA come from the germline V gene (reference sequence). The V gene lost 5 bases and the J gene lost 2 bases, with 16 bases spanning the gap.

This clonotype was detected many times. The J gene is TRBJ2-1, the V gene TRBV3-1, with TRBD2 matching 9 bases. CDR1 LGHDT and CDR2 YNNKEL come from the germline V gene (reference sequence). V shed 1 base, J shed 9 bases, and the junction held 4 bases outside the gene matches. The CDR3 is 14 amino acids. This chain's CDR3 is CASSQAGGRGEQFF. As DNA, the CDR3 is TGTGCCAGCAGCCAAGCGGGCGGGAGGGGTGAGCAGTTCTTC.

This clonotype has at least ten counts. V is TRBV5-6 and J is TRBJ2-7, with 7 bases identical to TRBD1. The J segment lost 6 bases and the V segment lost 4 bases, leaving 7 bases of the junction unmatched. The CDR3 extends over 13 amino acids. Germline V gene data show CDR1 as SGHDT and CDR2 as YYEEEE. The CDR3 loop is CASSLQGSSEQYF. The DNA for the CDR3 is TGTGCCAGCAGCCTACAGGGGAGTAGCGAGCAGTACTTC.

The chain uses TRBV6-5 and TRBJ2-1; D is undetermined. The CDR3 runs to 12 residues. The germline CDR1 and CDR2 sequences are MNHEY and SVGAGI. The V end lost 4 bases, the J end lost 6 bases, and 7 bases lay between the germline ends. The CDR3 DNA reads as TGTGCCAGCAGTTCCGACGTCAATGAGCAGTTCTTC. The encoded protein is CASSSDVNEQFF.

This chain uses TRBV7-9 with TRBJ2-1; D might be TRBD2 (6 bases). The CDR3 is made up of 15 amino acids. Germline CDR1 is SEHNR and CDR2 is FQNEAQ (reference sequence). With 2 bases removed from V and 6 bases from J, the gap between germline ends came to 14 bases. The CDR3 region has the DNA TGTGCCAGCAGCTTAACCGGGAGTCTGGGCAATGAGCAGTTCTTC. This translates into CASSLTGSLGNEQFF.

This clonotype was seen at least ten times. This chain uses TRBV4-2 with TRBJ1-1; D not certain. This CDR3 has 16 residues. Trimming left V 3 bases short and J 4 bases short, with 18 bases between. The V gene's germline CDR1 is LGHNA and CDR2 YNFKEQ. CDR3 protein: CASSQEPALRSTEAFF. The CDR3 DNA is TGTGCCAGCAGCCAGGAACCCGCACTCAGAAGCACTGAAGCTTTCTTT.